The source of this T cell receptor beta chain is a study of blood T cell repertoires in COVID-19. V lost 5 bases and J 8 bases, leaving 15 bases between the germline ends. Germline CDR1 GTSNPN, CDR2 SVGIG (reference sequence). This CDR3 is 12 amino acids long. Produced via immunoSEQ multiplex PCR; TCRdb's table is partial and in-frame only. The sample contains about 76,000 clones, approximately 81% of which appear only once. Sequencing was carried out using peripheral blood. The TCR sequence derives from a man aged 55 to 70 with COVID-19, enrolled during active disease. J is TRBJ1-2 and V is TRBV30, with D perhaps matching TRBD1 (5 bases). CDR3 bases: TGTGCCTGGCGTTCAGGGATTGGGGGCTACACCTTC. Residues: CAWRSGIGGYTF.